The 25 T cell receptor beta chains below come from one sample, sequenced in a study of Ad26.COV2.S vaccination and SARS-CoV-2 variants. Indicated treatment: approximately 18 received Ad26.COV2.S at low or high dose, single or two shots; roughly five received placebo; per-sample allocation not given. Samples came from day 63 after the first vaccine or placebo injection. The repertoire was sequenced with immunoSEQ multiplex PCR; TCRdb's copy has only in-frame clones and lacks some. Altogether some 460,000 clones are present, about nine tenths being singletons, with the ten largest covering about 1.5%. The specimen comprised peripheral blood, sampled in a trial of Ad26.COV2.S vaccine versus placebo. The source is a person aged 18-60 years who received the Ad26.COV2.S COVID-19 vaccine or a placebo.

The chain carries TRBV2 and TRBJ2-1; D gene ambiguous. In germline, CDR1 is SNHLY, CDR2 FYNNEI. Trimming stripped 5 bases from V and 0 bases from J, with 14 bases between. This CDR3 spans 16 amino acids. The CDR3 spells CASSRVRSVSYNEQFF. DNA for the CDR3: TGTGCCAGCAGTCGTGTACGCTCGGTCTCCTACAATGAGCAGTTCTTC.

The rearrangement joins TRBV9 to TRBJ2-7; 13 bases map to TRBD2. This CDR3 is 18 amino acids long. The germline V gene has CDR1 SGDLS and CDR2 YYNGEE. V trimming: 4 bases; J trimming: 7 bases; junction bases outside the gene matches: 17. The CDR3 region has the DNA TGTGCCAGCAGCCACGGACTAGCGGGAGAGCGGCCGTGGAGTGAGCAGTACTTC. It encodes CASSHGLAGERPWSEQYF.

This chain connects TRBV18 to TRBJ2-3; D unresolved. V lost 6 bases to trimming and J lost 5 bases, with 15 bases between them. The V gene's germline CDR1 is KGHSH and CDR2 LQKENI. The CDR3 sequence is 14 residues long. CDR3 DNA sequence: TGTGCCAGCTCGGGTTTGCCAAGACGAGATACGCAGTATTTT. Its protein product is CASSGLPRRDTQYF.

This rearrangement joins TRBV18 to TRBJ2-1; unclear D gene. This CDR3 has 15 residues. The germline V gene has CDR1 KGHSH and CDR2 LQKENI. V was trimmed by 4 bases and J by 0 bases, leaving 10 bases between them. The CDR3 region is CASSRQRSSYNEQFF. The CDR3, as DNA: TGTGCCAGCTCACGTCAAAGGAGCTCCTACAATGAGCAGTTCTTC. The whole variable domain, filled in from reference TRBV18 and TRBJ2-1, reads NAGVMQNPRHLVRRRGQEARLRCSPMKGHSHVYWYRQLPEEGLKFMVYLQKENIIDESGMPKERFSAEFPKEGPSILRIQQVVRGDSAAYFCASSRQRSSYNEQFFGPGTRLTVL.

The genes are TRBV6-6 and TRBJ2-3; no clear D gene. Trimming pared 6 bases from V and 4 bases from J, leaving 17 bases between. In germline, CDR1 is MNHNY, CDR2 SVGAGI (reference sequence). The length of the CDR3 is 15 residues. This CDR3 is CASSPWAGRADTQYF. DNA of the CDR3: TGTGCCAGCAGCCCCTGGGCTGGCCGCGCAGATACGCAGTATTTT.

On this clone itself: Other DNA sequences in this sample translate to the same CDR3. V is TRBV9 and J is TRBJ2-7; TRBD2 aligns across 7 bases. V lost 1 base to trimming and J lost 1 base; unmatched junction nucleotides: 2. This CDR3 region has 14 residues. In germline, CDR1 is SGDLS, CDR2 YYNGEE. The CDR3 coding sequence is TGTGCCAGCAGCGTATCCGGGGGGTCCTACGAGCAGTACTTC. Translating it yields CASSVSGGSYEQYF.

V usage is TRBV19 and J usage is TRBJ2-7; 7 positions agree with TRBD1. Per the germline V gene, CDR1 is LNHDA and CDR2 is SQIVND (reference sequence). Germline trimming cut 8 bases from V and 9 bases from J; bases unmatched to any gene: 10. The CDR3 loop spans 12 amino acids. CDR3 DNA: TGTGCCAGTGGGACCAACCAGGGGGTGCAGTACTTC. This gives the protein CASGTNQGVQYF.

The CDR3 loop is CASRDRGTHQPQHF. In DNA form, the CDR3 reads TGTGCCAGCAGAGACAGGGGGACCCATCAGCCCCAGCATTTT. The chain couples TRBV6-5 to TRBJ1-5; 9 bases match TRBD1. This CDR3 has 14 residues. Per the germline V gene, CDR1 is MNHEY and CDR2 is SVGAGI. V lost 6 bases, J lost 5 bases, and 5 bases stayed unmatched.

The chain uses TRBV27 and TRBJ2-5; 11 nucleotides align to TRBD2. V was clipped by 5 bases and J by 5 bases; unmatched bases: 4. The CDR3 loop spans 14 amino acids. In germline, CDR1 is MNHEY, CDR2 SMNVEV (reference sequence). CDR3: CASSPGTSGETQYF. The CDR3 region has the DNA TGTGCCAGCAGTCCCGGGACTAGCGGTGAGACCCAGTACTTC.

The rearrangement uses TRBV30 and TRBJ2-5; D is undetermined. The CDR3 has 12 residues. Germline CDR1 is GTSNPN and CDR2 is SVGIG (reference sequence). The V gene lost 4 bases and the J gene lost 1 base, with 7 bases spanning the gap. The CDR3 spells CAWTGLQETQYF. The DNA of the CDR3 is TGTGCCTGGACGGGTCTCCAAGAGACCCAGTACTTC.

The gene calls are TRBV2 and TRBJ2-1, with 12 bases identical to TRBD2. Germline V CDR1 and CDR2: SNHLY, FYNNEI. The CDR3 is 19 residues long. V dropped 6 bases and J dropped 4; count of bases not matched to a gene: 16. CDR3 sequence (DNA): TGTGCCAGCAGCATAGGACTAGCGGGACCAACTCAACTATACAATGAGCAGTTCTTC. Protein sequence: CASSIGLAGPTQLYNEQFF.

This chain joins TRBV10-3 and TRBJ1-2; tentatively, D is TRBD1 (5 bases). In germline, CDR1 is ENHRY, CDR2 SYGVKD. The CDR3 sequence is 16 residues long. V was trimmed by 5 bases and J by 3 bases, leaving 19 bases between them. CDR3 sequence: CAISTHQGRWDYGYTF. The CDR3 bases are TGTGCCATCAGTACTCACCAGGGAAGGTGGGACTATGGCTACACCTTC.

A few counts support this clone. The CDR3 spells CASKKTGISSGNTIYF. DNA of the CDR3: TGTGCCAGTAAAAAAACAGGAATTTCCTCTGGAAACACCATATATTTT. V and J are TRBV19 and TRBJ1-3; D might be TRBD1 (5 bases). Trimming shortened V by 7 bases and J by 0 bases, and 16 bases separated the two germline ends. The CDR3 is made up of 16 amino acids. Germline V gene data show CDR1 as LNHDA and CDR2 as SQIVND (reference sequence).

The chain uses TRBV7-9 and TRBJ1-1, with D possibly being TRBD1 (5 bases). Germline CDR1 is SEHNR and CDR2 is FQNEAQ (reference sequence). Trimming took 5 bases from V and 4 from J, leaving 17 bases between them. There are 15 residues in the CDR3. The CDR3 coding sequence is TGTGCCAGCAGCACCCAGTCAGGGACCCCCACTGAAGCTTTCTTT. Translated: CASSTQSGTPTEAFF.

The V and J genes are TRBV5-1 and TRBJ1-2; D gene uncertain. Per the germline V gene, CDR1 is SGHRS and CDR2 is YFSETQ. V was cut by 0 bases and J by 1 base, with 19 bases left in between. CDR3 length: 18 amino acids. The CDR3 nucleotides read TGCGCCAGCAGCTTGGCCTCGGGGTCTTCAGCCCATAACTATGGCTACACCTTC. It specifies CASSLASGSSAHNYGYTF.

This chain uses TRBV28 with TRBJ2-2, with 8 bases fitting TRBD1. The V gene end was trimmed by 5 bases and the J gene end by 4 bases; junction bases not matched to a gene: 6. The CDR3 contains 15 residues. Germline assignment: CDR1 MDHEN and CDR2 SYDVKM. Written as DNA, the CDR3 is TGTGCCAGCAGTCGCAGACAGGGGACCACCGGGGAGCTGTTTTTT. Protein: CASSRRQGTTGELFF.

The rearrangement joins TRBV14 to TRBJ2-7; D unresolved. The germline V gene has CDR1 SGHDN and CDR2 FVKESK. This CDR3 is 15 amino acids long. Deletions cut 1 base from V and 4 bases from J, with 14 bases between. As DNA, the CDR3 is TGTGCCAGCAGCCAAGGACCGCCCTCCGTGTACGAGCAGTACTTC. It codes for CASSQGPPSVYEQYF.

The V and J genes are TRBV6-5 and TRBJ2-1; 7 bases are a match to TRBD1. The CDR3 runs to 12 residues. Germline trimming cut 7 bases from V and 10 bases from J; bases unmatched to any gene: 7. Per germline, CDR1 MNHEY and CDR2 SVGAGI. The CDR3 sequence: CASKLRTGEQFF. The DNA for the CDR3 is TGTGCCAGCAAACTAAGGACAGGCGAGCAGTTCTTC.

The V and J genes are TRBV6-5 and TRBJ1-5, with D unclear. The length of the CDR3 is 12 residues. V lost 6 bases and J lost 4, with 7 bases in between. Germline V gene sequence: CDR1 MNHEY, CDR2 SVGAGI. The CDR3 reads CASRKSNQPQHF. In DNA, the CDR3 is TGTGCCAGCAGGAAGTCTAATCAGCCCCAGCATTTT.

This rearrangement joins TRBV18 to TRBJ1-6; TRBD1 is a possible D gene (5 bases). Germline V gene data show CDR1 as KGHSH and CDR2 as LQKENI. This CDR3 region has 17 residues. The V gene lost 1 base and the J gene lost 4 bases, with 14 bases spanning the gap. The chain's CDR3 is CASSPRRRGPYNSPLHF. In DNA form, the CDR3 reads TGTGCCAGCTCACCACGGAGGAGGGGACCGTATAATTCACCCCTCCACTTT.

The chain combines TRBV13 with TRBJ1-3, with 9 bases that match TRBD1. The CDR3 loop spans 14 amino acids. The germline gives CDR1 PRHDT, CDR2 FYEKMQ (reference sequence). J lost 4 bases, V lost 5 bases, and 3 bases had no gene match. The CDR3 DNA reads TGTGCCAGCAGCCCACAGGGGGCGGGAAACACCATATATTTT. Translating it yields CASSPQGAGNTIYF.

Only one count was recorded for this clone. The J gene is TRBJ2-3, the V gene TRBV15, with 11 bases identical to TRBD2. The CDR3 totals 16 residues. J was trimmed by 5 bases and V by 4 bases; bases with no gene match: 8. Germline CDR1 reads LNHNV; CDR2 reads YYDKDF (reference sequence). CDR3 residues: CATSISSGGPLDTQYF. The CDR3 nucleotides read TGTGCCACCAGCATTTCTAGCGGGGGGCCATTAGATACGCAGTATTTT.

V is TRBV7-9 and J is TRBJ1-2, with 7 nucleotides matching TRBD1. The germline V gene encodes CDR1 SEHNR and CDR2 FQNEAQ (reference sequence). V was pared by 2 bases and J by 4 bases, with 4 bases of the junction left unmatched. The CDR3 length is 14 residues. The CDR3 loop reads CASSLSPGGYGYTF. CDR3 DNA sequence: TGTGCCAGCAGCTTATCCCCAGGGGGCTATGGCTACACCTTC.

The chain is built from TRBV19 and TRBJ1-1; possible D gene TRBD1, 6 bases. Germline CDR1 reads LNHDA; CDR2 reads SQIVND (reference sequence). The CDR3 contains 14 residues. Trimming stripped 8 bases from V and 4 bases from J, with 17 bases between. CDR3 residues: CASLWGRGTTEAFF. The CDR3 DNA follows: TGTGCCAGTCTATGGGGGCGCGGAACCACTGAAGCTTTCTTT. Looking up the rest from reference TRBV19 and TRBJ1-1 gives the full variable domain: DGGITQSPKYLFRKEGQNVTLSCEQNLNHDAMYWYRQDPGQGLRLIYYSQIVNDFQKGDIAEGYSVSREKKESFPLTVTSAQKNPTAFYLCASLWGRGTTEAFFGQGTRLTVV.

The chain employs TRBV30 and TRBJ2-2; TRBD2 matches 11 bases. Trimming took 0 bases from V and 6 from J; bases not matched to a gene: 12. Germline V gene sequence: CDR1 GTSNPN, CDR2 SVGIG (reference sequence). The CDR3 consists of 18 residues. CDR3 bases: TGTGCCTGGAGTGTTTGGGGCAGGCTAGCGGGAGGTTCCGGGGAGCTGTTTTTT. This gives the protein CAWSVWGRLAGGSGELFF.